This T cell receptor beta chain was profiled in a study of blood T cell repertoires in COVID-19. About the study: The United States, Italy and Spain were the sources of the acute and convalescent COVID-19 samples. Sources were T cells, B-cell-depleted T cells, or PBMCs; the material itself was cDNA or gDNA.

The CDR3 contains 15 residues. Germline V gene lookup returns CDR1 LNHNV and CDR2 YYDKDF (reference sequence). V lost 1 base to trimming and J lost 4 bases; unmatched junction nucleotides: 6. Per the authors' pipeline: Quantification of nucleated cells was approximated via reference gene primer amplification. Measured with immunoSEQ multiplex PCR; TCRdb has only the in-frame clones, and not every one. D and trimming come from the DNA, and the V and J calls and clone size come from that table. In the table there are about 200,000 clones, around 90% of which are singletons. The TCR was taken from a man aged 50-60 years with acute or convalescent COVID-19. The V call is TRBV15, the J call TRBJ2-5; TRBD1 matches 7 bases. What was sequenced was peripheral blood. CDR3 DNA: TGTGCCACCAGCAGAGTCCGACAGGGCTCAGAGACCCAGTACTTC. Amino acids: CATSRVRQGSETQYF. Complete variable domain (other parts from reference TRBV15 and TRBJ2-5): DAMVIQNPRYQVTQFGKPVTLSCSQTLNHNVMYWYQQKSSQAPKLLFHYYDKDFNNEADTPDNFQSRRPNTSFCFLDIRSPGLGDTAMYLCATSRVRQGSETQYFGPGTRLLVL.